The sequence of this T cell receptor beta chain was determined in a study of spatial heterogeneity in lung cancer (dated by TCRdb to about 2019). The study in broad terms: Beta-chain transcripts were consistently detected in greater numbers than alpha-chain transcripts, which likely reflects a higher abundance of beta-chain transcripts. Both alpha and beta chains were TCR-sequenced in hundreds of tumor regions, 64 matched nontumor lung samples and 55 to 60 PBMC samples obtained at surgery. The study linked features of the TCR repertoire to counts of nonsynonymous mutations, which were determined by whole-exome sequencing of tumor tissue. In the raw uncorrected reads, each unique combination of TCR and UMI appeared more than ten times on average. TCR alpha and beta repertoires were quantitatively compared across multiple tumor regions, matched nontumor lung and blood in non-small cell lung cancer. General conclusions and limits of the study: Additional single-cell paired TCR alpha and beta sequencing was considered necessary to confirm, at a functional level, the hypothesis that regional TCRs recognize regional mutations.

To note about this clonotype: The antigen it recognizes is unknown. No much larger clone is present one base from it, and per-base qualities are unavailable.

The sample's time point, from its label and the paper: sample taken at primary tumor resection. The donors were approximately 70 patients from the lung TRACERx cohort who had early-stage, untreated non-small cell lung cancer. Whole RNA extracted from tumor and nontumor lung tissue, or from cryopreserved PBMC samples, was used for TCR sequencing without cell sorting. A patient was chosen for TCR sequencing only when enough RNA was available from at least two tumor regions. Tumor and adjacent nontumor lung specimens were reviewed by a lung pathologist before selection. The library was obtained by 5' RACE. The data were produced on a NextSeq 500. To allow correction of PCR and sequencing errors, the TCR library protocol tagged every TCR cDNA molecule with a unique molecular identifier. In the original analysis: Decombinator tools were used for TCR identification, UMI-based error correction and CDR3 extraction. Expanded TCRs were defined as those above a frequency of 2 per 1,000, corresponding to the top 1% of the tumor frequency distribution. Renyi diversity was calculated using the R vegan package after each repertoire was subsampled 100 times to 5,000 TCRs. CDR3 similarity networks were constructed using string-kernel similarity of amino acid triplets, with links drawn between CDR3s whose pairwise similarity was above 0.82. TCRdb reanalyzed the raw reads on its own, using fastp at Q25 for trimming and MiXCR for clone calling, and kept in-frame beta chains. Every entry covers one CDR3 protein and lists the most common genes and DNA from its rows. The V and J calls here are based on TCRdb, not the publication. For this sample there are roughly 8,500 distinct CDR3 sequences; 15% appear just once. The ten largest clones capture about 15% of the sample.

The V and J ends are trimmed by 2 bases and 5 bases, leaving 6 bases between them. The CDR3 measures 12 amino acids from cysteine to phenylalanine. Only CDR3 DNA remains: 36 bases, in frame from the first base. The germline V gene provides CDR1 MNHEY and CDR2 SVGEGT. The chain employs TRBV6-2 or TRBV6-3 and TRBJ1-1; there is no confident call for the D gene. This receptor was obtained from a male donor with early-stage non-small cell lung cancer. The specimen comprised normal lung tissue next to the tumor, sampled at surgery. The CDR3 amino acid sequence is: CASSYPATEAFF. The DNA sequence follows: TGTGCCAGCAGTTACCCGGCAACTGAAGCTTTCTTT.